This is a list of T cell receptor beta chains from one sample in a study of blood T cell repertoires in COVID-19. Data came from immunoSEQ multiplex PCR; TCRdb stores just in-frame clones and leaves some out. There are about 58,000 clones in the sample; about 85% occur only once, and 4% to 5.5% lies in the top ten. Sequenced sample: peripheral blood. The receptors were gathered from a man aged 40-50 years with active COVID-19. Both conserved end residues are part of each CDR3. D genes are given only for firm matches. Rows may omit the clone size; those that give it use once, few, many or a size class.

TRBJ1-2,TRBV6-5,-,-,TGTGCCAGCGCGTGGGGCAGGGGCGGAAATGGCTACACCTTC,CASAWGRGGNGYTF
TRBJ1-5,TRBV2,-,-,TGTGCCAGCAGCCCCGAGGGCCGTGCCAATCAGCCCCAGCATTTT,CASSPEGRANQPQHF
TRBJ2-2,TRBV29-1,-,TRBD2,TGCAGCGTCCGCGGGAGTCGGAACACCGGGGAGCTGTTTTTT,CSVRGSRNTGELFF
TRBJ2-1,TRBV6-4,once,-,TGTGCCAGCAGTGACCCCCCCCGGGGTGAGCAGTTCTTC,CASSDPPRGEQFF
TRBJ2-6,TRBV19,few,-,TGTGCCAGTAGCGGAGGAGCTGGGGCCAACGTCCTGACTTTC,CASSGGAGANVLTF
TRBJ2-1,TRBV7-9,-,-,TGTGCCAGCAGCTTGGCGGTATCCTACAATGAGCAGTTCTTC,CASSLAVSYNEQFF
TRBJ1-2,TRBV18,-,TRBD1,TGTGCCAGCTCACCGAGGGACAGGGACTTCCGAAATGGCTACACCTTC,CASSPRDRDFRNGYTF
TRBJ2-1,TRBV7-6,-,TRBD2,TGTGCCAGCAGCGATGCCACGGGGGGGACCTACAATGAGCAGTTCTTC,CASSDATGGTYNEQFF
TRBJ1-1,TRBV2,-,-,TGTGCCAGCACCCCAGCGCGGGGATCGAACACTGAAGCTTTCTTT,CASTPARGSNTEAFF
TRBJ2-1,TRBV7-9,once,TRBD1,TGTGCCAGCAGCTCGAGACAGGGGGCGCTTAATGAGCAGTTCTTC,CASSSRQGALNEQFF
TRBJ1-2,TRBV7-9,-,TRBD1,TGTGCCAGCAGCTTAGTCTCTGACAGGGGGCGAGACTATGGCTACACCTTC,CASSLVSDRGRDYGYTF
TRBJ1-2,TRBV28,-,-,TGTGCCAGCAGTCCAGGACAATTCAGCCGCTATGGCTACACCTTC,CASSPGQFSRYGYTF
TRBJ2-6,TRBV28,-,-,TGTGCCAGCAGTTTGCGGGGGCTCTCTGGGGCCAACGTCCTGACTTTC,CASSLRGLSGANVLTF
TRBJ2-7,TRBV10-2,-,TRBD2,TGCGCCAGCAGCGGAATAGGGCTAGCGGAGAGCTCCTACGAGCAGTACTTC,CASSGIGLAESSYEQYF
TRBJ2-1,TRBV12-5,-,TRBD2,TGTGCTAGTGGGGTTAGCGGGAGCTCCTACAATGAGCAGTTCTTC,CASGVSGSSYNEQFF
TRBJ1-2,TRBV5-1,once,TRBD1,TGCGCCAGCAGCTTTTCTCCATTACAGGGGTTCGGCTACACCTTC,CASSFSPLQGFGYTF
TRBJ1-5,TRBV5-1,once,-,TGCGCCAGCAGCTTAGATGCAGGGGCAAGTCAGCCCCAGCATTTT,CASSLDAGASQPQHF
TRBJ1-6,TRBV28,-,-,TGTGCCAGCAGCCCCCCCACACAGGGCAGGAATTCACCCCTCCACTTT,CASSPPTQGRNSPLHF
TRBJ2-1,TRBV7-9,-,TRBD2,TGTGCCAGCAGCTTAGAACTAGCGGGAGCATCCAATGAGCAGTTCTTC,CASSLELAGASNEQFF
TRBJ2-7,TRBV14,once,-,TGTGCCAGCAGGGGCTTAGACTCCTACGAGCAGTACTTC,CASRGLDSYEQYF
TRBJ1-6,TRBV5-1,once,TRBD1,TGCGCCAGCAGCCCAGGGGGCAGTGATTCACCCCTCCACTTT,CASSPGGSDSPLHF
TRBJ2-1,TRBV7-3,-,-,TGTGCCAGCAGCCAGGGACTTTACAATGAGCAGTTCTTC,CASSQGLYNEQFF
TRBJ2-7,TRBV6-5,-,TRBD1,TGTGCCAGCAGTCAAAGGTGGGGACAGGAGTACTTC,CASSQRWGQEYF
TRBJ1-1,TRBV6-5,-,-,TGTGCCAGCAGTTACTCGACAGTTGGGAACACTGAAGCTTTCTTT,CASSYSTVGNTEAFF
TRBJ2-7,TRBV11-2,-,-,TGTGCCAGCAGCACGAACAGGGTCACCTACGAGCAGTACTTC,CASSTNRVTYEQYF
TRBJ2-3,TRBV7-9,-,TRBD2,TGTGCCACAGCGGGGTATAGCACAGATACGCAGTATTTT,CATAGYSTDTQYF
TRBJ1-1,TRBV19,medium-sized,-,TGTGCCAGTAGAATAGGAACGGGCACTGAAGCTTTCTTT,CASRIGTGTEAFF
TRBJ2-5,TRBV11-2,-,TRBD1,TGTGCCAGCAGCTTCGACAGGGGTAGAGAGACCCAGTACTTC,CASSFDRGRETQYF
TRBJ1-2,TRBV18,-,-,TGTGCCAGCTCACCCAGGGAAAAGTTGTGGTACGGCTACACCTTC,CASSPREKLWYGYTF
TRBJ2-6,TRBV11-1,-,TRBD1,TGTGCCAGCAGCTCCGGGACAGCTGGGGCCAACGTCCTGACTTTC,CASSSGTAGANVLTF
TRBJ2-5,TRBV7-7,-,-,TGTGCTAGCAGCTTAGCTCAGGGGCCGGGGGAGACCCAGTACTTC,CASSLAQGPGETQYF
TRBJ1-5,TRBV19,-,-,TGTGCCAGTAGTATCCAACTCCAGGGGCGGGGCAATCAGCCCCAGCATTTT,CASSIQLQGRGNQPQHF
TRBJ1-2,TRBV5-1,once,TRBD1,TGCGCCAGCAGCTCAAGGGGACAGCAATATGGCTACACCTTC,CASSSRGQQYGYTF
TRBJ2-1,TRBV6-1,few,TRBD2,TGTGCCAGCAGTGAAGGATTAGCGGGAGGTACCTACAATGAGCAGTTCTTC,CASSEGLAGGTYNEQFF
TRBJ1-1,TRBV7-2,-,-,TGTGCCAGCAGCTCCCCCGGGAGGGGGAAAGCTTTCTTT,CASSSPGRGKAFF
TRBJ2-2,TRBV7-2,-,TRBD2,TGTGCCAGCAGCTTAGGGGGGGGCACCGGGGAGCTGTTTTTT,CASSLGGGTGELFF
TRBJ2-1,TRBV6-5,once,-,TGTGCCAGCTCCCCACGTGTCGGTTGGCGGGAGCAGTTCTTC,CASSPRVGWREQFF
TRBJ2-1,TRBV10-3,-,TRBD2,TGTGCCATCAGTGAGTCCGGGCGGGAGGGGCATGAGCAGTTCTTC,CAISESGREGHEQFF
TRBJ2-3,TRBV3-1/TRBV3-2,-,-,TGTGCCAGCAGCCCCTTCGCGGGACCCACAGATACGCAGTATTTT,CASSPFAGPTDTQYF
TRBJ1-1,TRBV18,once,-,TGTGCCAGCTCACCATGGAGGTTGGTGGAAGGTTCCCGGACTGAAGCTTTCTTT,CASSPWRLVEGSRTEAFF
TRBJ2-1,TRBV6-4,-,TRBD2,TGTGCCAGCAGTGGGACTAGCGGCTCCTACAATGAGCAGTTCTTC,CASSGTSGSYNEQFF
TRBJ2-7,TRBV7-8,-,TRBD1,TGTGCCAGCAGCTTAGGCTCCAAAAGACAGGGACAAATCTACGAGCAGTACTTC,CASSLGSKRQGQIYEQYF
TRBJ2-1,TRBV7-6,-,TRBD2,TGTGCCAGCAGGCCTACTAGCGGAGGAAGCTCCTACAATGAGCAGTTCTTC,CASRPTSGGSSYNEQFF
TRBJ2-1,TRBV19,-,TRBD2,TGTGCCAGTAGTATGACTAGCGGATCTTACAATGAGCAGTTCTTC,CASSMTSGSYNEQFF
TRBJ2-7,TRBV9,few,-,TGTGCCAGCAGCGAAGGAGACAGGAGCTACGAGCAGTACTTC,CASSEGDRSYEQYF
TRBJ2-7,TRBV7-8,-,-,TGTGCCAGCAGCTCCGCGCATAGCTCCTACGAGCAGTACTTC,CASSSAHSSYEQYF
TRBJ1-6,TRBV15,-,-,TGTGCCACCAGCAGAGGGGAGGGCGTAAATTCACCCCTCCACTTT,CATSRGEGVNSPLHF
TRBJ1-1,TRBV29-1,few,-,TGCAGCGTTGATCAGGGGAACACTGAAGCTTTCTTT,CSVDQGNTEAFF
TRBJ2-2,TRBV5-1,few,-,TGCGCCAGCAGCTTGGGGGGCCGAGCCGGGGAGCTGTTTTTT,CASSLGGRAGELFF
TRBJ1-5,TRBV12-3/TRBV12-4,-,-,TGTGCCAGCAGTTTATCAGGACAGCCCCAGCATTTT,CASSLSGQPQHF
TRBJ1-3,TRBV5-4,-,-,TGTGCCAGCAGCTTGTGGAGTACTGGAAACACCATATATTTT,CASSLWSTGNTIYF
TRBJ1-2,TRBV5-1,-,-,TGCGCCAGCAGCTTTGGGGGGCGGGGGCGAGAGAGCTACACCTTC,CASSFGGRGRESYTF
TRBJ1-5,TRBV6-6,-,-,TGTGCCAGCAGTTACACAGGGAGTCAGCCCCAGCATTTT,CASSYTGSQPQHF
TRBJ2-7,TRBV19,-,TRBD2,TGTGCCAGTAGTTCCGCGGTGAGAAGCGGGAGGATCCCCGAGCAGTACTTC,CASSSAVRSGRIPEQYF
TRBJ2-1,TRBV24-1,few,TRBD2,TGTGCCACCAGTGATTTAGGGACTAGCGGTTACAATGAGCAGTTCTTC,CATSDLGTSGYNEQFF